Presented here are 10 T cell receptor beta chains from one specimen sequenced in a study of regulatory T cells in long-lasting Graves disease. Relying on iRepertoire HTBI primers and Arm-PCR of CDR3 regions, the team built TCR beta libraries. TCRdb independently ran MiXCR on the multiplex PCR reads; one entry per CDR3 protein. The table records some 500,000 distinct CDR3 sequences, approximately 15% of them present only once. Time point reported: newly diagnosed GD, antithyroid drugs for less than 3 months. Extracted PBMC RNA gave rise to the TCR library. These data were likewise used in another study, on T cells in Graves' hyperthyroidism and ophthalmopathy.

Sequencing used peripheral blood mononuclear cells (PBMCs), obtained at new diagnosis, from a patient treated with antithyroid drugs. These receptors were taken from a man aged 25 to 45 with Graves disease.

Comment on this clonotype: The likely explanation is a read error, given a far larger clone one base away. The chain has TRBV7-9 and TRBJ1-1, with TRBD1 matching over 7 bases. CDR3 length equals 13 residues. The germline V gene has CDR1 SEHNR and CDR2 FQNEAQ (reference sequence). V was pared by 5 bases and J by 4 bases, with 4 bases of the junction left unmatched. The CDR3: CASSRGDSTEAFF. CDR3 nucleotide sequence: TGTGCCAGCAGCAGAGGGGACAGCACTGAAGCTTTCTTT.

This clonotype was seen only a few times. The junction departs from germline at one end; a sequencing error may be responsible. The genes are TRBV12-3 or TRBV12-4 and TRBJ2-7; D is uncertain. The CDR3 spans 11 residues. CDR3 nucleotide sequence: TGTGCCAGCAGTTTTCTCCACGAGCAGCACTTC. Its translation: CASSFLHEQHF.

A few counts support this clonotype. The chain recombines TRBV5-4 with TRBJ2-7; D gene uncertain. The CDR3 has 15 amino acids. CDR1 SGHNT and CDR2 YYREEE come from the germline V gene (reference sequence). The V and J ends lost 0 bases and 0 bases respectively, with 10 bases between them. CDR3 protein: CASSLALGYSYEQYF. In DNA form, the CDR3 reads TGTGCCAGCAGCTTGGCCCTCGGTTACTCCTACGAGCAGTACTTC.

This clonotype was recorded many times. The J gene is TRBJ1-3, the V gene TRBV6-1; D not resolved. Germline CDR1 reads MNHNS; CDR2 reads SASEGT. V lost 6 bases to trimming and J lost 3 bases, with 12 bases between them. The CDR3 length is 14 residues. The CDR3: CASSLGFVGNTIYF. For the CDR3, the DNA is TGTGCCAGCAGCCTCGGTTTTGTTGGAAACACCATATATTTT.

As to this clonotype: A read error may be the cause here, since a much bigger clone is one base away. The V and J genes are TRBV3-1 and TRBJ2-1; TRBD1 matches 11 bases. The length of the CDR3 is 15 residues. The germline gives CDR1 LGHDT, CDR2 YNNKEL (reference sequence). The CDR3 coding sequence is TGTACCAGCAGCGGCCGGGACAGGGGGGACAATGAGCAGTTCTTC. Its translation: CTSSGRDRGDNEQFF.

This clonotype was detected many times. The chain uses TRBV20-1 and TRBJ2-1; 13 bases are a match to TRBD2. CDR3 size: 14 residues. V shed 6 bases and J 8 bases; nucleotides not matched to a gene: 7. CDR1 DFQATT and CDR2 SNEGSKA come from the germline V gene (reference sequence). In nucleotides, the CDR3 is TGCAGTGCCCCTCCGGGACTAGCGGGATATGAGCAGTTCTTC. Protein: CSAPPGLAGYEQFF.

CDR3 residues: CSAPTSGRAMSSYNEQFF. The CDR3 DNA follows: TGCAGCGCCCCGACTAGCGGGAGGGCCATGAGCTCCTACAATGAGCAGTTCTTC. This chain uses TRBV29-1 with TRBJ2-1; 14 nucleotides align to TRBD2. The germline CDR1 and CDR2 sequences are SQVTM and ANQGSEA. J lost 0 bases, V lost 7 bases, and 11 bases had no gene match. This CDR3 has 18 residues.

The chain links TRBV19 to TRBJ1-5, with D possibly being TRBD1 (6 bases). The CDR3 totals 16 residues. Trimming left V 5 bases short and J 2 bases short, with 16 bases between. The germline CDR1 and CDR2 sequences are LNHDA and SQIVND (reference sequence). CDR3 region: CASSDPTGWGNQPQHF. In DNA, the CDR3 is TGTGCCAGTAGTGACCCTACAGGGTGGGGCAATCAGCCCCAGCATTTT.

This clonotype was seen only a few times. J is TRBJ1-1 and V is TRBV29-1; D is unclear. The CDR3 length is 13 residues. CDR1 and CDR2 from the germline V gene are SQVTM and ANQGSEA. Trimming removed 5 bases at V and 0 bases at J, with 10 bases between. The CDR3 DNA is TGCAGCGTTTTGTGGGTAATGAACACTGAAGCTTTCTTT. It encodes CSVLWVMNTEAFF.

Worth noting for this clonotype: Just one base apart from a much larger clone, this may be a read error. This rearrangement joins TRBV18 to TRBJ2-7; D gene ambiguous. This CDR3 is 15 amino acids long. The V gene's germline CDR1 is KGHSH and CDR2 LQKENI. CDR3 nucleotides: TGTGCCAGCTCAGCACCGGTCCAGCGAGACTACGAGCAGTACTTC. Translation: CASSAPVQRDYEQYF.